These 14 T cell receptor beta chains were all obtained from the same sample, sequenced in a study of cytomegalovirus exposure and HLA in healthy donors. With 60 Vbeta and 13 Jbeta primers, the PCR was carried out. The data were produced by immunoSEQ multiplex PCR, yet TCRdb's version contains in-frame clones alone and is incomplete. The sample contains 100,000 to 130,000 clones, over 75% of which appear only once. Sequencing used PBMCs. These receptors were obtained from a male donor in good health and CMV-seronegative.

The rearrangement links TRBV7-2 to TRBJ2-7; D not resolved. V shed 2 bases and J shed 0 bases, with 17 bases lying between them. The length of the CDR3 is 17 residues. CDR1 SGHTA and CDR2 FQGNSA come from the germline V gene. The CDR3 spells CASSLMVDTANSYEQYF. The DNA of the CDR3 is TGTGCCAGCAGCTTAATGGTCGACACTGCAAACTCCTACGAGCAGTACTTC.

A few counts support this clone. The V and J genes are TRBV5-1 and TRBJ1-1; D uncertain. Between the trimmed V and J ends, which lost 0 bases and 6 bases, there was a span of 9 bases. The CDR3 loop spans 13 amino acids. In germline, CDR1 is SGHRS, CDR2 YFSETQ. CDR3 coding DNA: TGCGCCAGCAGCTTGGCCGTGAGCGCTGAAGCTTTCTTT. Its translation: CASSLAVSAEAFF.

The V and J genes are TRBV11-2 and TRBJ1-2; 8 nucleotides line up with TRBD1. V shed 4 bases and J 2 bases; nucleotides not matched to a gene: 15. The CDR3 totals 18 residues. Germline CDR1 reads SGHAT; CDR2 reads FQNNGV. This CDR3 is CASSSLRDRTQPNYGYTF. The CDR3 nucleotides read TGTGCCAGCAGCTCGCTCCGGGACAGGACCCAACCGAACTATGGCTACACCTTC.

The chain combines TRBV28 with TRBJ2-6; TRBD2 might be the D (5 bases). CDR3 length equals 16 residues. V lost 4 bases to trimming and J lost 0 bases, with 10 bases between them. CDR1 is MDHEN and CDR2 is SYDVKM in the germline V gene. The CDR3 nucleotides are TGTGCCAGCAGTTCGGGAACTTTCTCTGGGGCCAACGTCCTGACTTTC. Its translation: CASSSGTFSGANVLTF.

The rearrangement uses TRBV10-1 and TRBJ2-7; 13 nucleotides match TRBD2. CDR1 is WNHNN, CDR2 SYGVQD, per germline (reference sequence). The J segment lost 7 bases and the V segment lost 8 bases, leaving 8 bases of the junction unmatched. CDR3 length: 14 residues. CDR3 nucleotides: TGCGCCAGCGGAGGGACTAGCGGGATGGGGGAGCAGTACTTC. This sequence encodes CASGGTSGMGEQYF.

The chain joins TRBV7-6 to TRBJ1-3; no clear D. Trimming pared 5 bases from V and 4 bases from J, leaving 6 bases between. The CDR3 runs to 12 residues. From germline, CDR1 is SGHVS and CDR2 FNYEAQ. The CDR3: CASSAQGNTIYF. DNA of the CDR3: TGTGCCAGCAGCGCCCAGGGAAACACCATATATTTT. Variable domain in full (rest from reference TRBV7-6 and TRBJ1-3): GAGVSQSPRYKVTKRGQDVALRCDPISGHVSLYWYRQALGQGPEFLTYFNYEAQQDKSGLPNDRFSAERPEGSISTLTIQRTEQRDSAMYRCASSAQGNTIYFGEGSWLTVV.

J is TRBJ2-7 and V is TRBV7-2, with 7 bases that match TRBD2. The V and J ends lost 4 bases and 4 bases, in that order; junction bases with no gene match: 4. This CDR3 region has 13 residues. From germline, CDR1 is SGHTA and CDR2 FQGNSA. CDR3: CASSSGLVYEQYF. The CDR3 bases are TGTGCCAGCAGCTCCGGACTAGTGTACGAGCAGTACTTC.

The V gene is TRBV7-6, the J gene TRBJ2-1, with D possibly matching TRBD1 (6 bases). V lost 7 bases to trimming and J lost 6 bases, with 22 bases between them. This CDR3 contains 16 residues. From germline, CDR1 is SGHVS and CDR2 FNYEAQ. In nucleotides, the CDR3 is TGTGCCAGCAATGAGGCCCTGACAGGCCCCCTCAATGAGCAGTTCTTC. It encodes CASNEALTGPLNEQFF.

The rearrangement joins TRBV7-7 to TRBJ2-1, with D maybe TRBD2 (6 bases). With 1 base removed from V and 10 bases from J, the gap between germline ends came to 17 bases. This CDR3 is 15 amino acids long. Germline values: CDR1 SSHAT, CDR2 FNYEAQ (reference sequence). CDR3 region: CASSLGGVSAEEQFF. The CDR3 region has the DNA TGTGCCAGCAGCTTAGGGGGGGTCTCTGCGGAGGAGCAGTTCTTC.

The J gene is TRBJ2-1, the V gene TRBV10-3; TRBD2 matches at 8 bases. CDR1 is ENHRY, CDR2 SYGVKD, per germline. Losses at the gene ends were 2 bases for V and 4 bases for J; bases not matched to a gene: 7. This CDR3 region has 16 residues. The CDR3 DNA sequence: TGTGCCATCAGTGAGCCGGGACTAGAACATTACAATGAGCAGTTCTTC. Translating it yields CAISEPGLEHYNEQFF.

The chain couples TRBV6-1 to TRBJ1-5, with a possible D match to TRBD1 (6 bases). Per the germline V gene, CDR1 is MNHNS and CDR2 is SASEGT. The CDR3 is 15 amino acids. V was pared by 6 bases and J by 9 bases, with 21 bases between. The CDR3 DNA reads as TGTGCCAGCAGACCCGGATGGGACACAGGACGGCCCCAGCATTTT. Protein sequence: CASRPGWDTGRPQHF.

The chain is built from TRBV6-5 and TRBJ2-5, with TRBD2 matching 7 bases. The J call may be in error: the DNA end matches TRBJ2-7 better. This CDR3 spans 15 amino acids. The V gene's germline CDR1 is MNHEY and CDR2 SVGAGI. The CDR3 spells CASSYSPGLTYEQYF. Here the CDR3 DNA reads TGTGCCAGCAGTTACTCGCCGGGACTAACGTACGAGCAGTACTTC.

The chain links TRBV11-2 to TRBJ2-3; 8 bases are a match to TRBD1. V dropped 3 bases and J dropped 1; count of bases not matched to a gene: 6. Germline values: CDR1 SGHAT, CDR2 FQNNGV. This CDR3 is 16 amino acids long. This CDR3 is CASSLRTGQGTDTQYF. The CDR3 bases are TGTGCCAGCAGCTTGAGGACAGGGCAGGGCACAGATACGCAGTATTTT.

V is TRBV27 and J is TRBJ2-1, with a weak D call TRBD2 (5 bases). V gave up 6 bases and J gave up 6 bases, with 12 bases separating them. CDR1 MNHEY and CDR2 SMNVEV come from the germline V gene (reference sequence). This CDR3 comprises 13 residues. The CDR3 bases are TGTGCCAGCAGGCTGGACGCGGGCAATGAGCAGTTCTTC. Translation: CASRLDAGNEQFF.